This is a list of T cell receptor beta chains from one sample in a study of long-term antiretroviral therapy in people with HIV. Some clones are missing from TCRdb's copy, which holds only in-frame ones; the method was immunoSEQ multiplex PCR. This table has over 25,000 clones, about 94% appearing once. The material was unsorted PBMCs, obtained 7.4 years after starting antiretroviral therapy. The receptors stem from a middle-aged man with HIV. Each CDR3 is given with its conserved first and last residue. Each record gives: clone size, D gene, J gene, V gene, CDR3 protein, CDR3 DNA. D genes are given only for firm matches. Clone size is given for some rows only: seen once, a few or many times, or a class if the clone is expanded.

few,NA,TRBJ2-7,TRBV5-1,CASSSTTYEQYF,TGCGCCAGCAGCTCGACTACCTACGAGCAGTACTTC
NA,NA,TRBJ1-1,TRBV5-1,CASSLASASNTEAFF,TGCGCCAGCAGCTTGGCCTCGGCAAGTAACACTGAAGCTTTCTTT
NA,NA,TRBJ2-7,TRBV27,CASSLSIGGYEQYF,TGTGCCAGCAGTTTATCGATAGGGGGTTACGAGCAGTACTTC
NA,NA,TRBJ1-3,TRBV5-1,CASSLVEGSGNTIYF,TGCGCCAGCAGCTTGGTTGAGGGTTCTGGAAACACCATATATTTT
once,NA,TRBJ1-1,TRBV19,CASSIVGANTEAFF,TGTGCCAGTAGTATAGTGGGGGCGAACACTGAAGCTTTCTTT
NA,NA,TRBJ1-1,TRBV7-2,CASSLVVTEAFF,TGTGCCAGCAGCTTAGTTGTCACTGAAGCTTTCTTT
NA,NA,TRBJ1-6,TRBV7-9,CASSLLGWGSPLHF,TGTGCCAGCAGCTTATTAGGTTGGGGTTCACCCCTCCACTTT
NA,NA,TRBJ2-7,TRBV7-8,CAIGEYEQYF,TGTGCCATCGGGGAGTACGAGCAGTACTTC
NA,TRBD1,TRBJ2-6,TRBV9,CASSGRDRGLQSGANVLTF,TGTGCCAGCAGCGGCCGGGACAGGGGGTTACAGTCTGGGGCCAACGTCCTGACTTTC
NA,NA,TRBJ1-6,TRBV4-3,CASSLDGSSPLHF,TGCGCCAGCAGCCTAGACGGCTCTTCACCCCTCCACTTT
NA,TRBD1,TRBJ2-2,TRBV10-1,CASSETGGFTGELFF,TGCGCCAGCAGCGAAACAGGGGGCTTCACCGGGGAGCTGTTTTTT
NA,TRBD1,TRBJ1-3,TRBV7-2,CASSRRGQGGNTIYF,TGTGCCAGCAGCCGTAGGGGGCAGGGTGGAAACACCATATATTTT
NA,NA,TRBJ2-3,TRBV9,CASSARVTDTQYF,TGTGCCAGCAGCGCGAGGGTCACAGATACGCAGTATTTT
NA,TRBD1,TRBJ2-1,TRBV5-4,CASSLGDRVDEQFF,TGTGCCAGCAGCTTGGGAGACAGGGTCGATGAGCAGTTCTTC
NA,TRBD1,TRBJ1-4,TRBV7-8,CASSPRGVNEKLFF,TGTGCCAGCAGCCCCAGGGGGGTTAATGAAAAACTGTTTTTT
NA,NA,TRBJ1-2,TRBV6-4,CASSDGTAAGGYTF,TGTGCCAGCAGTGACGGGACTGCCGCGGGTGGCTACACCTTC
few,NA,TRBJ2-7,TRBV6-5,CASSYAPGSSYEQYF,TGTGCCAGCAGTTACGCCCCAGGGTCGTCCTACGAGCAGTACTTC
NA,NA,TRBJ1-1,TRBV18,CASSLGQLNTEAFF,TGTGCCAGCTCACTTGGACAGTTGAACACTGAAGCTTTCTTT
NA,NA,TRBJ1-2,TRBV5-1,CASRVVLTGNYGYTF,TGCGCCAGCAGAGTTGTACTTACAGGGAACTATGGCTACACCTTC
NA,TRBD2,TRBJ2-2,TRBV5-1,CASSLQGLAGASTGELFF,TGCGCCAGCAGCTTGCAGGGACTAGCGGGGGCCAGCACCGGGGAGCTGTTTTTT
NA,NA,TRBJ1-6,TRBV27,CASERGNNSPLHF,TGTGCCAGCGAACGGGGGAATAATTCACCCCTCCACTTT
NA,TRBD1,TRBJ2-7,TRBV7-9,CASSLSGTGDREQYF,TGTGCCAGCAGCTTAAGCGGGACAGGGGATCGCGAGCAGTACTTC
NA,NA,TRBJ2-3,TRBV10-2,CASSEWTPRLPDTQYF,TGCGCCAGCAGTGAATGGACCCCGCGGCTTCCAGATACGCAGTATTTT
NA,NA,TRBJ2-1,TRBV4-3,CASSQDLALEQFF,TGCGCCAGCAGCCAAGATCTAGCTTTAGAGCAGTTCTTC
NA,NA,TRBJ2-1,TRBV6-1,CASSGVPWSNEQFF,TGTGCCAGCAGTGGTGTCCCATGGTCCAATGAGCAGTTCTTC
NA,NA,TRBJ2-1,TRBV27,CASSRGAGYNEQFF,TGTGCCAGCAGCCGGGGGGCGGGGTACAATGAGCAGTTCTTC
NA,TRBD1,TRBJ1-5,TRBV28,CASSFGGTGSNQPQHF,TGTGCCAGCAGTTTTGGAGGGACAGGGAGCAATCAGCCCCAGCATTTT
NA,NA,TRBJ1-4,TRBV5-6,CASSLPATNEKLFF,TGTGCCAGCAGCTTGCCTGCAACTAATGAAAAACTGTTTTTT
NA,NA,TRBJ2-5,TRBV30,CAWSVYGETQYF,TGTGCCTGGAGTGTATATGGGGAGACCCAGTACTTC
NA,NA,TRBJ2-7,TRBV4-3,CASSQEKSGSYEQYF,TGCGCCAGCAGCCAAGAGAAGAGCGGCTCCTACGAGCAGTACTTC
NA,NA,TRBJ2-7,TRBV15,CATSRAGVYEQYF,TGTGCCACCAGCAGAGCGGGGGTATACGAGCAGTACTTC
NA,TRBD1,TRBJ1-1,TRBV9,CASSAGQVNTEAFF,TGTGCCAGCAGCGCGGGACAGGTGAACACTGAAGCTTTCTTT
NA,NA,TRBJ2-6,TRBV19,CASSIGLLSRSGANVLTF,TGTGCCAGTAGTATAGGTCTGCTCTCTCGCTCTGGGGCCAACGTCCTGACTTTC
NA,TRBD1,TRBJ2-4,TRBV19,CASSPETGPLAKNIQYF,TGTGCCAGCTCCCCGGAGACAGGGCCATTAGCCAAAAACATTCAGTACTTC
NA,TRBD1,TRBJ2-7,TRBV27,CASSSDPGTGLYEQYF,TGTGCCAGCAGTTCCGACCCCGGGACAGGCCTCTACGAGCAGTACTTC
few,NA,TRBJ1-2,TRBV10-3,CAISGTRGNYGYTF,TGTGCCATCAGTGGTACCAGGGGCAACTATGGCTACACCTTC
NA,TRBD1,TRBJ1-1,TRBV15,CATSSIQGAAEAFF,TGTGCCACCAGCAGTATACAGGGGGCGGCTGAAGCTTTCTTT
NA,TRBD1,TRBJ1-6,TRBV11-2,CASSLNMGQPNSPLHF,TGTGCCAGCAGCTTGAATATGGGACAGCCAAATTCACCCCTCCACTTT
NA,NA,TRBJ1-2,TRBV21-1,CASSKDAAEGTPGYTF,TGTGCCAGCAGCAAAGATGCCGCGGAGGGTACTCCAGGCTACACCTTC
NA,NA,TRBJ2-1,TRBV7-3,CASSLSAGTDEQFF,TGTGCCAGCAGCTTATCGGCAGGGACGGATGAGCAGTTCTTC
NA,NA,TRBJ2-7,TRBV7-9,CASSFLLGGGDEQYF,TGTGCCAGCAGCTTTCTATTAGGAGGCGGAGACGAGCAGTACTTC
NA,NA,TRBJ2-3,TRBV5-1,CASSPDLTDTQYF,TGCGCCAGCAGCCCGGACCTCACAGATACGCAGTATTTT
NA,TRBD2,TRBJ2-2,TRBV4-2,CASSQEAGDMTGELFF,TGTGCCAGCAGCCAAGAAGCGGGGGATATGACCGGGGAGCTGTTTTTT
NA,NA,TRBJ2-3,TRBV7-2,CASSLAGSTDTQYF,TGTGCCAGCAGCTTAGCGGGTAGCACAGATACGCAGTATTTT
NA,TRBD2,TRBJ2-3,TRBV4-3,CASSTGLASADTQYF,TGCGCCAGCAGCACGGGACTAGCGAGCGCAGATACGCAGTATTTT
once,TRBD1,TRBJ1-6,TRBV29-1,CSVRQGSLNSPLHF,TGCAGCGTTCGACAGGGATCGTTAAATTCACCCCTCCACTTT
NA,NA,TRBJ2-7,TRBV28,CASSTFSEQYF,TGTGCCAGCAGTACGTTCAGCGAGCAGTACTTC